This passage covers 10 T cell receptor beta chains from one sample sequenced in a study of beta chain features in type 1 diabetes. Expressed TCRB transcripts were sequenced after all isolated RNA was converted to cDNA. Sequencing used immunoSEQ multiplex PCR; TCRdb keeps in-frame clones, though not all of them. The data contain hundreds of thousands of clones, less than 20% of them singletons. Material for sequencing was naive CD4+ T cells from blood. These receptors were collected from a man aged 18-30 years in good health.

A few counts support this clone. The chain carries TRBV5-1 and TRBJ1-2, with D unresolved. The CDR3 is 18 residues long. V gave up 0 bases and J gave up 2 bases, with 20 bases separating them. Germline loops: CDR1 SGHRS, CDR2 YFSETQ. CDR3: CASSLEPARGIRNYGYTF. The CDR3 region has the DNA TGCGCCAGCAGCTTGGAACCCGCCCGGGGAATTAGAAACTATGGCTACACCTTC.

This clone was counted between two and nine times. The V and J genes are TRBV4-1 and TRBJ2-3; D remains ambiguous. This CDR3 is 15 amino acids long. CDR1 is MGHRA, CDR2 YSYEKL, per germline. Deletions cut 1 base from V and 2 bases from J, with 10 bases between. The CDR3 DNA reads as TGCGCCAGCAGCCAAGTCACGCTTAACACAGATACGCAGTATTTT. It encodes CASSQVTLNTDTQYF.

The rearrangement joins TRBV9 to TRBJ2-5; 7 bases map to TRBD1. Germline V lookup: CDR1 SGDLS, CDR2 YYNGEE. V dropped 3 bases and J dropped 4; count of bases not matched to a gene: 6. CDR3 length: 14 amino acids. The CDR3 DNA is TGTGCCAGCAGCGGGGGACAGTCGGGAGAGACCCAGTACTTC. Protein: CASSGGQSGETQYF.

V gene TRBV28 combines with J gene TRBJ2-7; no definite D call. CDR1 is MDHEN, CDR2 SYDVKM, per germline. V shed 6 bases and J shed 3 bases, with 12 bases lying between them. The length of the CDR3 is 13 residues. CDR3 protein: CASSTSLFYEQYF. In DNA, the CDR3 is TGTGCCAGCAGCACCAGCCTTTTCTACGAGCAGTACTTC.

A few counts support this clone. CDR3 in amino acids: CASSLDATEAFF. CDR3 DNA: TGTGCCAGCAGCTTAGATGCCACTGAAGCTTTCTTT. This chain joins TRBV11-3 and TRBJ1-1; no reliable D call. This CDR3 is built from 12 residues. CDR1 is SGHNT and CDR2 is YENEEA in the germline V gene. V lost 0 bases, J lost 4 bases, and 3 bases lay in between.

V is TRBV4-1 and J is TRBJ1-6; a weak D match, TRBD1 (5 bases). The CDR3 has 15 residues. Germline CDR1 reads MGHRA; CDR2 reads YSYEKL. With 4 bases removed from V and 9 bases from J, the gap between germline ends came to 16 bases. The CDR3 protein is CASSPPPGYPSPLHF. In DNA, the CDR3 is TGCGCCAGCAGCCCTCCTCCAGGGTACCCTTCACCCCTCCACTTT.

The rearrangement links TRBV19 to TRBJ2-3; unclear D gene. Germline CDR1 reads LNHDA; CDR2 reads SQIVND (reference sequence). The CDR3 covers 13 residues. V was clipped by 9 bases and J by 1 base, with 11 bases between them. The CDR3 loop is CASRGQGTDTQYF. The CDR3 DNA is TGTGCCAGCCGAGGCCAGGGCACAGATACGCAGTATTTT.

The chain recombines TRBV28 with TRBJ2-7; 9 bases agree with TRBD1. The CDR3 runs 16 residues. V was clipped by 6 bases and J by 0 bases; unmatched bases: 9. Germline V gene data show CDR1 as MDHEN and CDR2 as SYDVKM. The CDR3 is CASSSGGTGNSYEQYF. CDR3 DNA sequence: TGTGCCAGCAGCTCAGGGGGGACAGGGAACTCCTACGAGCAGTACTTC. Based on the CDR3 plus reference TRBV28 and TRBJ2-7, the full variable domain is DVKVTQSSRYLVKRTGEKVFLECVQDMDHENMFWYRQDPGLGLRLIYFSYDVKMKEKGDIPEGYSVSREKKERFSLILESASTNQTSMYLCASSSGGTGNSYEQYFGPGTRLTVT.

The genes are TRBV6-5 and TRBJ2-1, with D possibly being TRBD1 or TRBD2 (5 bases each). Between the trimmed V and J ends, which lost 8 bases and 9 bases, there was a span of 17 bases. The CDR3 loop spans 13 amino acids. CDR1 and CDR2 (germline): MNHEY, SVGAGI. The CDR3 DNA reads TGTGCCAGCTCCGCAGTCGGGGCCGGTGAGCAGTTCTTC. This encodes CASSAVGAGEQFF.

This chain connects TRBV6-5 to TRBJ2-3; 9 bases agree with TRBD2. V lost 6 bases, J lost 0 bases, and 4 bases stayed unmatched. Germline-derived CDR1 and CDR2 are MNHEY and SVGAGI. The CDR3 contains 15 residues. The CDR3 DNA follows: TGTGCCAGCAGCCGACTAGCGGCTAGCACAGATACGCAGTATTTT. As protein: CASSRLAASTDTQYF.